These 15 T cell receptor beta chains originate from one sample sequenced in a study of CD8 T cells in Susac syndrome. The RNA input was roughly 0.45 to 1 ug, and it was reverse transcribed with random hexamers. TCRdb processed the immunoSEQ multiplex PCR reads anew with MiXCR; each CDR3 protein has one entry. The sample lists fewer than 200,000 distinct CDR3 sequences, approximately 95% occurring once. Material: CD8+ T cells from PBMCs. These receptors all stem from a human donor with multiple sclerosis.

The DNA of the CDR3 is TGCAGTGCTAGGACTAGCGGGTACAATGAGCAGTTCTTC. Translation: CSARTSGYNEQFF. The chain has TRBV20-1 and TRBJ2-1; 10 positions match TRBD2. Germline V gene lookup returns CDR1 DFQATT and CDR2 SNEGSKA (reference sequence). CDR3 size: 13 residues. Trimming took 3 bases from V and 4 from J; bases not matched to a gene: 0.

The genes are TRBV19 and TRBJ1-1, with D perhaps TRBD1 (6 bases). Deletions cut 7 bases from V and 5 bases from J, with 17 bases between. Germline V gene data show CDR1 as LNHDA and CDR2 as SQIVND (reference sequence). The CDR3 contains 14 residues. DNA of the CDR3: TGTGCCAGTACCTTCACAGGGTTCGGGACTGAAGCTTTCTTT. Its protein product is CASTFTGFGTEAFF.

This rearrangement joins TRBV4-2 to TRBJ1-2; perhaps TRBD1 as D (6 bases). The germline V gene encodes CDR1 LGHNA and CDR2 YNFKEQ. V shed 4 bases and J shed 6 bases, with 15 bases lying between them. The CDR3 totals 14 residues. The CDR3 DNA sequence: TGTGCCAGCAGCCGTACAGGGTGGCCCGATGGCTACACCTTC. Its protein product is CASSRTGWPDGYTF.

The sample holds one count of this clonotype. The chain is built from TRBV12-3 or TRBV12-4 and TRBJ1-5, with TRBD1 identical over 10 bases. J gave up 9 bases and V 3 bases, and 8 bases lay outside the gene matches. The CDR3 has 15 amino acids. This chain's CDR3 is CASSLRTGGSGPQHF. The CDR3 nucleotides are TGTGCCAGCAGTTTGCGGACAGGGGGGAGTGGGCCCCAGCATTTT.

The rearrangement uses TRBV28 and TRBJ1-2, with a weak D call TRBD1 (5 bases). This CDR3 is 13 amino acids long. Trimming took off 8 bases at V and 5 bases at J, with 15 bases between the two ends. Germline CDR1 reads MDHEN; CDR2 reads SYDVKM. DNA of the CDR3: TGTGCCAGCGCCCGGGACGGCGCTTATGGCTACACCTTC. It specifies CASARDGAYGYTF.

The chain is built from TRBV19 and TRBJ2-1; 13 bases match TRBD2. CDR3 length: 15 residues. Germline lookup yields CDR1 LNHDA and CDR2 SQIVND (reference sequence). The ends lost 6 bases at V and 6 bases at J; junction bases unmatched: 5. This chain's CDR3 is CASSPGLAGFNEQFF. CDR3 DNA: TGTGCCAGTAGCCCGGGACTAGCGGGGTTCAATGAGCAGTTCTTC.

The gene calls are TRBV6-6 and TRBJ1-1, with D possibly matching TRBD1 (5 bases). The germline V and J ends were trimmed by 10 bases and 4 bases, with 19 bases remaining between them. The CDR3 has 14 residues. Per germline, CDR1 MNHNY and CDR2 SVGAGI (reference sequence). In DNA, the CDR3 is TGTGCCATTCGTGTTAAGGGGCTAGTCACTGAAGCTTTCTTT. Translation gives CAIRVKGLVTEAFF.

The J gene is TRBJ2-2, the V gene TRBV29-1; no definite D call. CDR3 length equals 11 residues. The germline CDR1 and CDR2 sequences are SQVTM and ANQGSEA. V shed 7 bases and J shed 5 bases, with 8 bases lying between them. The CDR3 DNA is TGCAGCGCCGGTTCAACCGGGGAGCTGTTTTTT. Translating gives CSAGSTGELFF.

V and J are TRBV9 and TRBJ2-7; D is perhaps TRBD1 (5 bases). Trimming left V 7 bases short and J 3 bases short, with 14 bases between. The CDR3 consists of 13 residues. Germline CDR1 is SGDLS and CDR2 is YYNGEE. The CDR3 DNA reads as TGTGCCAGCTCCGGAGTCAGGGACTACGAGCAGTACTTC. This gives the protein CASSGVRDYEQYF.

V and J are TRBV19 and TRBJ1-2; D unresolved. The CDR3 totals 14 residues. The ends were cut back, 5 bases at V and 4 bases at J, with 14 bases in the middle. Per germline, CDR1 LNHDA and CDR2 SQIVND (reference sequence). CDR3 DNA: TGTGCCAGTAGTTCGATAGGACCGATCTATGGCTACACCTTC. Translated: CASSSIGPIYGYTF.

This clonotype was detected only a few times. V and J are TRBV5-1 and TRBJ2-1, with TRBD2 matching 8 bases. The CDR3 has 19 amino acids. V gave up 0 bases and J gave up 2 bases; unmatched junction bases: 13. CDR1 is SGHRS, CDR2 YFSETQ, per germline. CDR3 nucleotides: TGCGCCAGCAGCTTGGATTTGAGGCGGGAGGTTCGCACCTACAATGAGCAGTTCTTC. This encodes CASSLDLRREVRTYNEQFF.

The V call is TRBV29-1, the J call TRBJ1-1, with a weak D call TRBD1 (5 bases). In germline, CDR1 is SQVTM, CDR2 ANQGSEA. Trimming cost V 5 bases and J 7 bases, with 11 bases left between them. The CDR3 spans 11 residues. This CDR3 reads CSVRWDGEAFF. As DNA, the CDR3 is TGCAGCGTTCGTTGGGACGGTGAAGCTTTCTTT.

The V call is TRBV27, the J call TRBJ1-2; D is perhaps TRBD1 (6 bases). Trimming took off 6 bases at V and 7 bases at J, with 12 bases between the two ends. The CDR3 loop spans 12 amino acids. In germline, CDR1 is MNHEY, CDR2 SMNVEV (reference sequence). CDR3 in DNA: TGTGCCAGCAGCACAGGGCTCGCTGGCTACACCTTC. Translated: CASSTGLAGYTF.

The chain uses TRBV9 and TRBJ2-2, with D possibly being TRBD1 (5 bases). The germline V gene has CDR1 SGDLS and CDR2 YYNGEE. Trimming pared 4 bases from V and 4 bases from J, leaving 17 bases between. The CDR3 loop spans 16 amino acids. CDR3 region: CASSNLPGSGTGELFF. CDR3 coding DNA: TGTGCCAGCAGCAATCTCCCAGGGTCTGGCACCGGGGAGCTGTTTTTT.

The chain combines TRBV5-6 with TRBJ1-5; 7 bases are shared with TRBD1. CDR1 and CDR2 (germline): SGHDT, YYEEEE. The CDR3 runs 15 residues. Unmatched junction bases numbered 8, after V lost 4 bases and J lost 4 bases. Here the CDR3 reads CASSNRDSPNQPQHF. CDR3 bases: TGTGCCAGCAGCAACAGGGACAGCCCTAATCAGCCCCAGCATTTT.